Listed below are T cell receptor beta chains from one sample, sequenced in a study of blood T cell repertoires in COVID-19. Sequencing used immunoSEQ multiplex PCR; TCRdb keeps in-frame clones, though not all of them. The sample lists some 200,000 clones; about 81% were seen once. The specimen sequenced was PBMCs or T cells enriched from blood (not recorded which). The receptors come from a man between 35 and 55 years old who had recovered from COVID-19. The CDR3 runs from the conserved cysteine through the conserved F or W. D genes are given only for firm matches. Clone size is given for some rows only: seen once, a few or many times, or a class if the clone is expanded.

15 TRBJ2-6 . TRBV24-1 . CATSDFSSGANVLTF TGTGCCACCAGTGATTTTAGCTCTGGGGCCAACGTCCTGACTTTC
16 TRBJ2-4 few TRBV7-2 . CASSLYPGGAKNIQYF TGTGCCAGCAGCTTATATCCTGGGGGGGCCAAAAACATTCAGTACTTC
14 TRBJ2-7 . TRBV7-9 TRBD2 CASSSDLKPGLGRF TGTGCCAGCAGCTCGGATTTAAAACCGGGACTAGGGAGATTC
14 TRBJ1-5 . TRBV2 . CASSVGGSNQPQHF TGTGCCAGCAGTGTTGGCGGGAGCAATCAGCCCCAGCATTTT
14 TRBJ1-1 . TRBV11-2 TRBD1 CASSTRQGSAEAFF TGTGCCAGCAGTACTCGACAGGGTTCCGCTGAAGCTTTCTTT
15 TRBJ1-1 few TRBV4-1 TRBD1 CASNFQDRENTEAFF TGCGCCAGCAACTTTCAAGACAGGGAGAACACTGAAGCTTTCTTT
14 TRBJ2-1 . TRBV7-3 TRBD2 CASSSLAGMSEQFF TGTGCCAGCAGCTCCCTAGCGGGTATGAGTGAGCAGTTCTTC
15 TRBJ2-2 once TRBV6-4 . CASSLQGGPTGELFF TGTGCCAGCAGCCTTCAGGGGGGTCCAACCGGGGAGCTGTTTTTT
17 TRBJ1-4 . TRBV9 TRBD1 CASSSAGQGSPGEKLFF TGTGCCAGCAGCTCAGCGGGACAGGGATCACCGGGGGAAAAACTGTTTTTT
15 TRBJ1-5 . TRBV27 . CASSRATGLNQPQHF TGTGCCAGCAGCCGAGCGACAGGACTCAATCAGCCCCAGCATTTT
14 TRBJ2-7 . TRBV3-1/TRBV3-2 . CASSPTLVEGEQYF TGTGCCAGCAGCCCAACTTTAGTGGAGGGCGAGCAGTACTTC
15 TRBJ2-1 . TRBV2 TRBD2 CASSENSGGALEQFF TGTGCCAGCAGTGAAAATAGCGGGGGGGCCCTTGAGCAGTTCTTC
14 TRBJ1-5 . TRBV15 . CATSSGLQRQPQHF TGTGCCACCAGCAGTGGACTCCAAAGACAGCCCCAGCATTTT
17 TRBJ1-1 once TRBV19 . CASQTRGEDTRNTEAFF TGTGCCAGCCAAACCAGGGGTGAGGACACCCGGAACACTGAAGCTTTCTTT
16 TRBJ1-3 . TRBV5-1 . CASSLQPGHTGNTIYF TGCGCCAGCAGCTTGCAACCGGGACACACTGGAAACACCATATATTTT
18 TRBJ2-4 . TRBV3-1/TRBV3-2 TRBD2 CASSRFRPGGSGKNIQYF TGTGCCAGCAGCCGATTTCGTCCGGGCGGGAGTGGAAAAAACATTCAGTACTTC
14 TRBJ1-2 once TRBV2 TRBD1 CASSGDRGGHGYTF TGTGCCAGCAGTGGGGACAGGGGCGGCCACGGCTACACCTTC
15 TRBJ2-3 . TRBV5-1 TRBD1 CASTGQGYSTDTQYF TGCGCCAGCACCGGACAGGGGTATTCCACAGATACGCAGTATTTT
14 TRBJ2-5 . TRBV3-1/TRBV3-2 TRBD2 CASSQRGSQETQYF TGTGCCAGCAGCCAGCGGGGGTCCCAAGAGACCCAGTACTTC
17 TRBJ2-3 . TRBV7-6 TRBD2 CASSLALLAGFADTQYF TGTGCCAGCAGCTTAGCGCTACTAGCGGGGTTCGCAGATACGCAGTATTTT
15 TRBJ2-7 . TRBV5-4 TRBD2 CASSLAGTSVSGQYF TGTGCCAGCAGCTTGGCGGGGACTAGCGTCTCAGGGCAGTACTTC
16 TRBJ2-1 . TRBV2 TRBD2 CASSALAGVVGFEQFF TGTGCCAGCAGTGCCCTAGCGGGAGTGGTTGGTTTTGAGCAGTTCTTC
15 TRBJ2-1 many TRBV19 TRBD2 CASSIGTRSSNEQFF TGTGCCAGTAGTATAGGGACTAGGTCTTCTAATGAGCAGTTCTTC
15 TRBJ1-1 once TRBV5-4 . CASSGTGSMNTEAFF TGTGCCAGCAGCGGTACAGGGTCTATGAACACTGAAGCTTTCTTT
14 TRBJ2-2 . TRBV4-1 TRBD1 CASSRTGGTGELFF TGCGCCAGCAGCCGAACAGGGGGAACCGGGGAGCTGTTTTTT
13 TRBJ1-5 . TRBV30 . CAWSRQLNQPQHF TGTGCCTGGAGCAGACAGTTAAATCAGCCCCAGCATTTT
12 TRBJ2-1 . TRBV7-8 . CASSPRSKEQFF TGTGCCAGCAGCCCCAGGTCAAAAGAGCAGTTCTTC
13 TRBJ1-1 . TRBV6-5 . CASSTGTNTEAFF TGTGCCAGCAGTACAGGGACGAACACTGAAGCTTTCTTT
14 TRBJ1-1 . TRBV20-1 . CSASEWGSNTEAFF TGCAGTGCTAGTGAGTGGGGCTCGAACACTGAAGCTTTCTTT
14 TRBJ1-1 few TRBV7-6 . CASRPQGWNTEAFF TGTGCCAGCAGACCACAGGGCTGGAACACTGAAGCTTTCTTT
14 TRBJ1-1 . TRBV3-1/TRBV3-2 . CASSQDQGTTEAFF TGTGCCAGCAGCCAAGATCAGGGGACCACTGAAGCTTTCTTT
15 TRBJ1-5 . TRBV5-1 TRBD1 CASSLGDRGNQPQHF TGCGCCAGCAGCTTGGGAGACAGGGGAAATCAGCCCCAGCATTTT
12 TRBJ2-7 . TRBV11-2 . CASSLSGVEQYF TGTGCCAGCAGCTTGAGTGGAGTCGAGCAGTACTTC
16 TRBJ2-1 once TRBV24-1 TRBD1 CATSALSGTGDNEQFF TGTGCCACCAGTGCTCTCTCCGGGACAGGGGACAATGAGCAGTTCTTC
16 TRBJ1-6 . TRBV27 TRBD1 CASRRTGPINNSPLHF TGTGCCAGCAGAAGGACAGGGCCTATTAATAATTCACCCCTCCACTTT
15 TRBJ2-3 . TRBV24-1 TRBD2 CATSDPGLGTDTQYF TGTGCCACCAGTGATCCGGGACTAGGCACAGATACGCAGTATTTT